This T cell receptor (beta chain) was documented in a study of STAT5B mutations in CD4+ large granular lymphocyte leukemia. The wider study: Among healthy controls, a particular HLA allele went with more CDR3 'QG' motifs.

Here immunoSEQ multiplex PCR was the method, and the copy in TCRdb shows in-frame clones only, minus some. The sample carries about 40,000 clones, about four fifths recorded once. The germline CDR1 and CDR2 sequences are MNHNS and SASEGT. CDR3 length: 14 residues. The germline V and J ends were trimmed by 7 bases and 4 bases, with 16 bases remaining between them. This receptor was obtained from a human donor in good health. Sequenced: CD4+ T cells from blood buffy coats. The chain joins TRBV6-1 to TRBJ1-2; D ambiguous. CDR3 bases: TGTGCCAGCAACCCCTCCCTCGAGGGCTATGGCTACACCTTC. It specifies CASNPSLEGYGYTF.